The T cell receptor (beta chain) under discussion was sequenced for a study of technical replicates of blood from four donors. Only in-frame clones appear in the TCRdb table, and some are missing; sequencing was by immunoSEQ multiplex PCR. The data hold 84,000 or so clones, with less than 95% observed a single time. Sequences were obtained from T cells isolated from PBMCs. The sequence was collected from a human donor in good health.

The DNA for the CDR3 is TGTGCCAGCAGCCAAGATAGCTTGCTCTTGGGGCCGGGCTACACCTTC. Translation: CASSQDSLLLGPGYTF. The chain joins TRBV14 to TRBJ1-2; the D gene is possibly TRBD1 (5 bases). Trimming shortened V by 0 bases and J by 8 bases, and 19 bases separated the two germline ends. The CDR3 runs to 16 residues. Germline CDR1 SGHDN, CDR2 FVKESK. The full variable domain, its missing parts supplied by reference TRBV14 and TRBJ1-2, is EAGVTQFPSHSVIEKGQTVTLRCDPISGHDNLYWYRRVMGKEIKFLLHFVKESKQDESGMPNNRFLAERTGGTYSTLKVQPAELEDSGVYFCASSQDSLLLGPGYTFGSGTRLTVV.